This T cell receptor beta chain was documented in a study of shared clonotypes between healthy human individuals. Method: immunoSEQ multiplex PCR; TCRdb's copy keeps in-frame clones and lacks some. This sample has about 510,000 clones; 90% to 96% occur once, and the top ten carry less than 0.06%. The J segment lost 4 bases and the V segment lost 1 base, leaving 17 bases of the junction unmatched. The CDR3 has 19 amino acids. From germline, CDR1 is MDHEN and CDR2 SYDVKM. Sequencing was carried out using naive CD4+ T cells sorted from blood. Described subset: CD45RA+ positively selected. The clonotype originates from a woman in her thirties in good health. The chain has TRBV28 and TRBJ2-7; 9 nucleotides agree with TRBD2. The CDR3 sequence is CASSLFGKGGSSGSYEQYF. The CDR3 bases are TGTGCCAGCAGTTTATTCGGCAAAGGGGGTAGTAGCGGGAGTTACGAGCAGTACTTC.